This entry is about one T cell receptor (beta chain). CDR3 size: 17 residues. The V segment lost 4 bases and the J segment 5 bases; nucleotides outside the gene matches: 7. CDR1 SGDLS and CDR2 YYNGEE come from the germline V gene. In the source study's methods: Nucleated cell number was recorded as an estimate derived from reference gene primer amplification. The table came from immunoSEQ multiplex PCR; TCRdb's copy has only in-frame clones and leaves some out. That table supplies the V and J calls and clone size; D and trimming were determined from the DNA. Of approximately 270,000 clones listed, around 85% are singletons. The data originate from a study of blood T cell repertoires in COVID-19. Study details: Sources were T cells, B-cell-depleted T cells, or PBMCs; the material itself was cDNA or gDNA.

Seattle-derived patients entered the study during active infection and were followed longitudinally. What was sequenced was peripheral blood. The sequence derives from a human donor with COVID-19, enrolled during active disease. The donor label of this sample is uncertain. The chain combines TRBV9 with TRBJ2-1; 15 bases align to TRBD2. The CDR3 reads CASSLGTSGRRDNEQFF. As DNA, the CDR3 is TGTGCCAGCAGCCTGGGGACTAGCGGGAGGCGGGACAATGAGCAGTTCTTC.